One sample yielded the 29 T cell receptor beta chains listed below, sequenced in a study of T cell changes during pregnancy in multiple sclerosis (dated by TCRdb to between 2018 and 2021). The library relied on the immunoSEQ multiplex PCR assay. Imported from immuneACCESS, the table was reduced by TCRdb to in-frame sequences with V and J called. These copies leave out some clones; in studies compared against another copy, an unresolved V gene accounts for under half, and the cause of the remainder is not known. Counted in this sample were around 62,000 clones; roughly nine tenths of them appeared once. The ten top clones hold about 2.5% of the sample. Material: peripheral blood, obtained in the first trimester of pregnancy. Receptor source: a female donor with multiple sclerosis, enrolled in a pregnancy study.

The rearrangement links TRBV19 to TRBJ2-2, with D hard to call. CDR3 length equals 12 residues. V was shortened by 8 bases and J by 5 bases, with 9 bases between the two germline ends. From germline, CDR1 is LNHDA and CDR2 SQIVND (reference sequence). CDR3 sequence (DNA): TGTGCCAGTTTAGCCCGGACCGGGGAGCTGTTTTTT. The encoded protein is CASLARTGELFF.

The rearrangement links TRBV27 to TRBJ2-1; D perhaps matches TRBD1 (7 bases). Germline assignment: CDR1 MNHEY and CDR2 SMNVEV (reference sequence). This CDR3 has 14 amino acids. Trimming stripped 7 bases from V and 6 bases from J, with 16 bases between. The CDR3 sequence is CASTWGDRLNEQFF. The CDR3 bases are TGTGCCAGCACTTGGGGGGACAGACTCAATGAGCAGTTCTTC.

The genes are TRBV6-6 and TRBJ1-1; TRBD1 might be the D (6 bases). The CDR3 consists of 14 residues. V was shortened by 6 bases and J by 5 bases, with 16 bases between the two germline ends. From germline, CDR1 is MNHNY and CDR2 SVGAGI (reference sequence). The CDR3 bases are TGTGCCAGCAGCCCACCGGGACACGTAACTGAAGCTTTCTTT. This sequence encodes CASSPPGHVTEAFF.

The V and J genes are TRBV27 and TRBJ2-7; 10 nucleotides line up with TRBD1. Germline-derived CDR1 and CDR2 are MNHEY and SMNVEV (reference sequence). The CDR3 is made up of 15 amino acids. Unmatched junction bases numbered 2, after V lost 1 base and J lost 2 bases. The CDR3 reads CASSLFGQGAYEQYF. CDR3 nucleotides: TGTGCCAGCAGTTTATTCGGACAGGGGGCCTACGAGCAGTACTTC.

V gene TRBV11-3 combines with J gene TRBJ2-3; 8 bases agree with TRBD1. Germline trimming cut 4 bases from V and 3 bases from J; bases unmatched to any gene: 6. CDR1 and CDR2 (germline): SGHNT, YENEEA. CDR3 length: 15 amino acids. The CDR3 region is CASSSMGTGTDTQYF. In DNA form, the CDR3 reads TGTGCCAGCAGCTCCATGGGGACAGGTACAGATACGCAGTATTTT.

V is TRBV19 and J is TRBJ2-6, with 10 bases aligning to TRBD2. V lost 7 bases and J lost 4; bases outside the gene matches: 4. This CDR3 comprises 15 residues. Germline CDR1 reads LNHDA; CDR2 reads SQIVND (reference sequence). In DNA, the CDR3 is TGTGCCAGTACTAGCGGGAGCGCCGGGGCCAACGTCCTGACTTTC. This translates into CASTSGSAGANVLTF. Together with reference TRBV19 and TRBJ2-6, the CDR3 gives the full variable domain: DGGITQSPKYLFRKEGQNVTLSCEQNLNHDAMYWYRQDPGQGLRLIYYSQIVNDFQKGDIAEGYSVSREKKESFPLTVTSAQKNPTAFYLCASTSGSAGANVLTFGAGSRLTVL.

The rearrangement uses TRBV7-6 and TRBJ1-1; D is perhaps TRBD1 (5 bases). The length of the CDR3 is 11 residues. V lost 10 bases and J lost 7, with 13 bases in between. In germline, CDR1 is SGHVS, CDR2 FNYEAQ. The DNA for the CDR3 is TGTGCCACCGCGGAAGGGGATGAAGCTTTCTTT. The encoded protein is CATAEGDEAFF.

This rearrangement joins TRBV19 to TRBJ1-3; D is unclear. CDR3 length: 11 amino acids. V dropped 5 bases and J dropped 3 bases, with 2 bases sitting between them. Germline V gives CDR1 LNHDA, CDR2 SQIVND (reference sequence). The chain's CDR3 is CASSRGNTIYF. CDR3 DNA sequence: TGTGCCAGTAGTCGTGGAAACACCATATATTTT.

The rearrangement uses TRBV5-5 and TRBJ2-7, with 14 nucleotides matching TRBD2. CDR3 length equals 18 residues. The germline CDR1 and CDR2 sequences are SGHKS and YYEKEE (reference sequence). The V segment lost 4 bases and the J segment 4 bases; nucleotides outside the gene matches: 13. The CDR3 DNA follows: TGTGCCAGCAGCCCGACTAGCGGGAGGGCCATGGAGGGTTACGAGCAGTACTTC. It is translated as CASSPTSGRAMEGYEQYF.

This clone was counted once. V gene TRBV6-1 combines with J gene TRBJ1-2, with TRBD1 identical over 8 bases. The CDR3 runs 16 residues. V was clipped by 4 bases and J by 2 bases; unmatched bases: 9. The germline gives CDR1 MNHNS, CDR2 SASEGT. The CDR3 reads CASSGQAGGFNYGYTF. The CDR3 DNA reads as TGTGCCAGCAGTGGCCAGGCAGGGGGCTTCAACTATGGCTACACCTTC.

This chain joins TRBV9 and TRBJ2-3; TRBD2 is a possible D gene (6 bases). This CDR3 is built from 15 residues. CDR1 is SGDLS, CDR2 YYNGEE, per germline. V was trimmed by 4 bases and J by 1 base, leaving 13 bases between them. Here the CDR3 reads CASSLGEVRTDTQYF. The CDR3 bases are TGTGCCAGCAGCCTCGGGGAGGTCCGCACAGATACGCAGTATTTT.

The genes are TRBV19 and TRBJ1-4; perhaps TRBD1 as D (6 bases). CDR1 and CDR2 from the germline V gene are LNHDA and SQIVND (reference sequence). V lost 6 bases, J lost 7 bases, and 12 bases lay in between. This CDR3 comprises 13 residues. The chain's CDR3 is CASSEAGVEKLFF. CDR3 DNA: TGTGCCAGTAGCGAGGCAGGGGTTGAAAAACTGTTTTTT. The complete variable domain, with remaining parts taken from reference TRBV19 and TRBJ1-4, reads DGGITQSPKYLFRKEGQNVTLSCEQNLNHDAMYWYRQDPGQGLRLIYYSQIVNDFQKGDIAEGYSVSREKKESFPLTVTSAQKNPTAFYLCASSEAGVEKLFFGSGTQLSVL.

The chain joins TRBV7-2 to TRBJ1-2; 9 nucleotides match TRBD1. The length of the CDR3 is 14 residues. Germline CDR1 and CDR2: SGHTA and FQGNSA. The ends lost 2 bases at V and 7 bases at J; junction bases unmatched: 5. CDR3 sequence (DNA): TGTGCCAGCAGCTTATGGGACAGGGAGAGTGGCTACACCTTC. It yields the protein CASSLWDRESGYTF.

V usage is TRBV28 and J usage is TRBJ2-7; the D gene is possibly TRBD1 (6 bases). V lost 5 bases and J 12 bases, leaving 17 bases between the germline ends. The germline gives CDR1 MDHEN, CDR2 SYDVKM. The CDR3 has 12 residues. The CDR3 region is CASSDTGIQRYF. The CDR3 DNA reads as TGTGCCAGCAGTGATACAGGGATTCAGCGGTACTTC.

The J gene is TRBJ1-1, the V gene TRBV25-1; maybe TRBD1 (6 bases). Germline V gene lookup returns CDR1 MGHDK and CDR2 SYGVNS. CDR3 length equals 17 residues. With 1 base removed from V and 8 bases from J, the gap between germline ends came to 23 bases. The CDR3 DNA is TGTGCCAGCAGTGAATCGAATCCAAGACAGGCAGCATTCGAAGCTTTCTTT. Amino acids: CASSESNPRQAAFEAFF.

V is TRBV7-3 and J is TRBJ2-1; 10 bases are a match to TRBD2. The CDR3 is 15 residues long. The J segment lost 7 bases and the V segment lost 4 bases, leaving 7 bases of the junction unmatched. The V gene's germline CDR1 is SGHTA and CDR2 FQGTGA. CDR3 residues: CASSSPSGGRNEQFF. The CDR3 DNA follows: TGTGCCAGCAGCTCCCCTAGCGGGGGAAGAAATGAGCAGTTCTTC.

The CDR3 loop is CSVGPQGSGNTIYF. The DNA for the CDR3 is TGCAGCGTTGGGCCACAGGGTTCTGGAAACACCATATATTTT. V is TRBV29-1 and J is TRBJ1-3; tentatively, D is TRBD1 (6 bases). This CDR3 is built from 14 residues. In germline, CDR1 is SQVTM, CDR2 ANQGSEA. V was clipped by 4 bases and J by 1 base, with 11 bases between them.

The chain links TRBV6-1 to TRBJ1-3; TRBD1 matches 8 bases. Germline CDR1 is MNHNS and CDR2 is SASEGT. The CDR3 extends over 14 amino acids. V was pared by 5 bases and J by 3 bases, with 3 bases of the junction left unmatched. CDR3 nucleotide sequence: TGTGCCAGCAGTTTACAGGGGGTTGGAAACACCATATATTTT. The encoded protein is CASSLQGVGNTIYF.

V and J are TRBV19 and TRBJ1-1; 7 bases are shared with TRBD1. The CDR3 is made up of 14 amino acids. After removal of 5 bases from V and 1 base from J, the junction contained 4 bases not matched to a gene. Per the germline V gene, CDR1 is LNHDA and CDR2 is SQIVND (reference sequence). The CDR3: CASSYRGTNTEAFF. The CDR3, as DNA: TGTGCCAGTAGTTACAGGGGTACGAACACTGAAGCTTTCTTT.

The J gene is TRBJ2-5, the V gene TRBV30; D call uncertain. TRBJ2-7 matches the DNA end more closely, so the J call is doubtful. The length of the CDR3 is 11 residues. Per the germline V gene, CDR1 is GTSNPN and CDR2 is SVGIG (reference sequence). CDR3 residues: CAWSLNYEQYF. The CDR3 bases are TGTGCCTGGAGTCTCAACTACGAGCAGTACTTC.

The chain is built from TRBV5-1 and TRBJ1-2, with D possibly matching TRBD1 (5 bases). Trimming pared 7 bases from V and 5 bases from J, leaving 21 bases between. The CDR3 runs to 15 residues. Germline V lookup: CDR1 SGHRS, CDR2 YFSETQ. The CDR3 reads CASELTPGFGYGYTF. DNA of the CDR3: TGCGCCAGCGAATTAACCCCAGGGTTTGGGTATGGCTACACCTTC.

This clone was found once. The J gene is TRBJ1-1, the V gene TRBV6-1; D gene ambiguous. CDR3 length: 12 residues. V was clipped by 7 bases and J by 5 bases, with 11 bases between them. CDR1 MNHNS and CDR2 SASEGT come from the germline V gene. This chain's CDR3 is CASTRLKTEAFF. CDR3 coding DNA: TGTGCCAGCACCCGACTTAAAACTGAAGCTTTCTTT.

The table lists this clone with a count of one. This chain uses TRBV7-9 with TRBJ1-1; weak D call: TRBD1 (5 bases). CDR1 is SEHNR, CDR2 FQNEAQ, per germline (reference sequence). The CDR3 is 14 residues long. Trimming took off 5 bases at V and 0 bases at J, with 10 bases between the two ends. The CDR3: CASSRDRMNTEAFF. CDR3 coding DNA: TGTGCCAGCAGCCGCGACAGAATGAACACTGAAGCTTTCTTT.

The rearrangement links TRBV9 to TRBJ1-6; D may be TRBD1 (6 bases). The CDR3 consists of 14 residues. The ends were cut back, 2 bases at V and 7 bases at J, with 10 bases in the middle. Germline CDR1 SGDLS, CDR2 YYNGEE. The CDR3 DNA follows: TGTGCCAGCAGCGTTGGACAGAGAAATTCACCCCTCCACTTT. Translation gives CASSVGQRNSPLHF.

The rearrangement links TRBV7-8 to TRBJ2-2, with 16 bases lining up with TRBD2. The length of the CDR3 is 18 residues. V lost 2 bases and J lost 4; bases outside the gene matches: 4. The germline V gene has CDR1 SGHVS and CDR2 FQNEAQ. The CDR3: CASSLTGTSGGATGELFF. Written as DNA, the CDR3 is TGTGCCAGCAGCTTAACCGGGACTAGCGGGGGGGCCACCGGGGAGCTGTTTTTT.

This sequence joins TRBV4-3 and TRBJ1-5; a weak D match, TRBD1 (5 bases). Deletions cut 1 base from V and 2 bases from J, with 9 bases between. The CDR3 extends over 15 amino acids. Germline V lookup: CDR1 LGHNA, CDR2 YSLEER. The DNA of the CDR3 is TGCGCCAGCAGCCAAGCTCAGGGTGGCAATCAGCCCCAGCATTTT. This gives the protein CASSQAQGGNQPQHF.

This clone was seen a single time. The chain employs TRBV27 and TRBJ2-7; possible D gene TRBD1, 6 bases. The CDR3 runs to 17 residues. Trimming removed 1 base at V and 9 bases at J, with 25 bases between. Germline V gene data show CDR1 as MNHEY and CDR2 as SMNVEV (reference sequence). The CDR3 nucleotides are TGTGCCAGCAGTTTATTCGGAAGATCGGGACAAAATTCTCGGCAGTACTTC. Protein sequence: CASSLFGRSGQNSRQYF.

The CDR3 sequence: CASSPYSGSSYNEQFF. CDR3 DNA: TGTGCCAGCAGCCCCTATAGCGGTAGCTCCTACAATGAGCAGTTCTTC. The V and J genes are TRBV11-3 and TRBJ2-1, with D perhaps matching TRBD2 (6 bases). CDR3 size: 16 residues. Germline CDR1 SGHNT, CDR2 YENEEA. Between the trimmed V and J ends, which lost 5 bases and 0 bases, there was a span of 14 bases.

The chain uses TRBV2 and TRBJ1-1; no firm D call. Germline values: CDR1 SNHLY, CDR2 FYNNEI. V lost 7 bases and J lost 4, with 13 bases in between. This CDR3 has 13 residues. The CDR3 DNA reads TGTGCCAGCATTCCGGGGTGGGCCACTGAAGCTTTCTTT. Amino acids: CASIPGWATEAFF. Full variable domain (rest looked up from reference TRBV2 and TRBJ1-1): EPEVTQTPSHQVTQMGQEVILRCVPISNHLYFYWYRQILGQKVEFLVSFYNNEISEKSEIFDDQFSVERPDGSNFTLKIRSTKLEDSAMYFCASIPGWATEAFFGQGTRLTVV.